This T cell receptor beta chain came from a study of CXCR3-negative and CXCR3-positive naive CD8 T cells. Study-level results: Naive cells, whether CXCR3-negative or CXCR3-positive, had similar TRBV-TRBJ usage, while memory cells differed. With surface CD5 comparable between naive subsets, TCR strength was estimated using properties derived from the TRB CDR3. Diversity ran similarly high across both naive subsets but far lower in memory CD8+ cells.

With respect to this clonotype: Antigen: not known.

UMI-tagged TRB cDNA libraries were built via 5' RACE. TCRdb reprocessed the 5' RACE reads; each CDR3 protein has one entry and no DNA is given. Found here are about 43,000 distinct CDR3 sequences; the top ten clones hold around 10%. The CDR3 extends over 16 amino acids. Per germline, CDR1 LGHNA and CDR2 YSLEER. The receptor was isolated from a human donor in good health. Some clones in this sample may be carry-over from other donors' samples. The chain combines TRBV4-3 with TRBJ2-3; TCRdb proposes TRBD2, but this gene call is untestable without DNA. Sequenced material: memory CD8+ T cells from blood. CDR3 in amino acids: CASSHGTEVPSDTQYF.